These 6 T cell receptor beta chains were all obtained from the same sample, sequenced in a study of glioma-infiltrating T cells. The iRepertoire nested amplicon-rescue multiplex PCR amplified TCR alpha and beta CDR3s from RNA. TCRdb used MiXCR to reprocess the multiplex PCR reads, holding one entry per CDR3 protein. The sample has under 200,000 distinct CDR3 sequences, over 30% seen once. Input material: glioma tissue, nonneoplastic brain tissue, or PBMCs (not recorded which). These TCRs come from a human donor with low-grade glioma or glioblastoma, undergoing nonglioma brain surgery, or in good health (not recorded which).

This clonotype was counted at least ten times. The rearrangement uses TRBV28 and TRBJ1-2; no clear D. Germline CDR1 reads MDHEN; CDR2 reads SYDVKM. The CDR3 covers 11 residues. Trimming shortened V by 7 bases and J by 4 bases, and 7 bases separated the two germline ends. The CDR3 here is CASTDFYGYTF. The CDR3, as DNA: TGTGCCAGCACGGACTTCTATGGCTACACCTTC.

This clonotype was detected many times. J is TRBJ1-1 and V is TRBV19, with no clear D. V gave up 3 bases and J gave up 2 bases, with 4 bases separating them. The CDR3 covers 12 residues. The V gene's germline CDR1 is LNHDA and CDR2 SQIVND (reference sequence). This CDR3 reads CASSIINTEAFF. DNA of the CDR3: TGTGCCAGTAGTATCATTAACACTGAAGCTTTCTTT.

Points on this clonotype: A clone one base away is much larger, so this may be a read error. The chain couples TRBV29-1 to TRBJ1-4; 8 bases are a match to TRBD1. CDR3 length: 15 residues. The germline CDR1 and CDR2 sequences are SQVTM and ANQGSEA. DNA of the CDR3: TGCGGCGTCATGCCCGGACAGGGAGGAGATGAAAAACTGTTTTTT. As protein: CGVMPGQGGDEKLFF.

The sample holds a few counts of this clonotype. The CDR3 is CASSLLAANTGELFF. As DNA, the CDR3 is TGTGCCAGTAGTCTGCTAGCGGCGAACACCGGGGAGCTGTTTTTT. This rearrangement joins TRBV19 to TRBJ2-2, with 7 positions matching TRBD2. V lost 5 bases, J lost 0 bases, and 3 bases stayed unmatched. CDR1 and CDR2 (germline): LNHDA, SQIVND (reference sequence). There are 15 residues in the CDR3.

About this clonotype itself: A much larger clone differs by one base, so this may be a read error. The chain carries TRBV7-3 and TRBJ2-5; D is perhaps TRBD1 (5 bases). Germline V CDR1 and CDR2: SGHTA, FQGTGA. The CDR3 consists of 15 residues. V dropped 5 bases and J dropped 6 bases, with 19 bases sitting between them. DNA of the CDR3: TGTGCCAGCAGCGACAGCCGGTCAGGCGGAAAGACCCAGTACTTC. This sequence encodes CASSDSRSGGKTQYF.

The chain joins TRBV15 to TRBJ1-1; 7 bases map to TRBD1. V lost 1 base, J lost 4 bases, and 3 bases stayed unmatched. The germline gives CDR1 LNHNV, CDR2 YYDKDF (reference sequence). The CDR3 totals 14 residues. CDR3 coding DNA: TGTGCCACCAGCAGAGCGACAGGGCTCACTGAAGCTTTCTTT. It codes for CATSRATGLTEAFF.